The following is a TCR beta chain sequence with its context. Trimming removed 2 bases at V and 5 bases at J, with 10 bases between. This CDR3 contains 14 residues. Only in-frame clones appear in the TCRdb table, and some are missing; sequencing was by immunoSEQ multiplex PCR. The sample contains about 9,700 clones, 70% to 90% of which appear only once. This sample is part of a study of follicular helper T cells after annual influenza vaccination. Time point indicated: 2015-2016 season, 7 days after influenza vaccination. The clonotype originates from an adult who received the influenza vaccine. The starting material was CXCR5- memory CD4+ T cells sorted from blood, obtained 7 days after influenza vaccination. The chain links TRBV23-1 to TRBJ1-5; unclear D gene. TRBV23-1 is an ORF, with its function uncertain. The CDR3 loop reads CASSQPDGYQPQHF. The CDR3 nucleotides are TGCGCCAGCAGTCAACCTGACGGTTATCAGCCCCAGCATTTT.